One sample yielded the 2 T cell receptor beta chains listed below, sequenced in a study of blood T cell repertoires in COVID-19. Method: immunoSEQ multiplex PCR; TCRdb's copy keeps in-frame clones and lacks some. The sample lists about 50,000 clones, more than 80% occurring once. The sequenced material came from peripheral blood. The receptor set was obtained from a man in his sixties with acute or convalescent COVID-19.

The V call is TRBV18, the J call TRBJ1-2, with 12 nucleotides matching TRBD1. The CDR3 has 16 amino acids. The V and J ends lost 2 bases and 4 bases, in that order; junction bases with no gene match: 5. Germline V lookup: CDR1 KGHSH, CDR2 LQKENI. The CDR3 reads CASSPMGQGASYGYTF. The CDR3 bases are TGTGCCAGCTCACCAATGGGACAGGGGGCAAGCTATGGCTACACCTTC.

The genes are TRBV6-5 and TRBJ2-1; TRBD2 matches 8 bases. The CDR3 extends over 16 amino acids. In germline, CDR1 is MNHEY, CDR2 SVGAGI. After removal of 7 bases from V and 6 bases from J, the junction contained 14 bases not matched to a gene. CDR3 nucleotides: TGTGCCAGCACTCACTCGGGGGGGGGCGCGTCCAATGAGCAGTTCTTC. It translates to CASTHSGGGASNEQFF.